This TCR beta chain stems from a study of blood T cell repertoires in COVID-19 (dated by TCRdb to 2018 to 2020). The study in broad terms: Samples from collaborators originated in the United States, Italy and Spain and spanned both the acute and convalescent phases of COVID-19. The prospective study material was composed of cDNA or gDNA derived from T cells, B-cell-depleted T cells, or PBMCs. The dataset comprised deeply sampled blood TCRbeta repertoires from subjects exposed to, actively infected with, or recovered from COVID-19. The repertoires were made available in a free public database intended to serve as a resource for research on the immune response to SARS-CoV-2. The samples were drawn from the first 160 participants of the ongoing ImmuneRACE study and from some 1,300 subjects provided by 6 global collaborators. Nearly every sample came with metadata listing a de-identified subject ID, COVID-19 status, age in years and sex. Where available, HLA class I and class II types were taken from metadata supplied by the sample provider and were not determined by assay-based typing. The investigation overall reported the following: The amount of clinical and demographic metadata varied by source and participant and was provided uncurated.

Enrolling through a virtual design, the prospective study's participants ranged in age from roughly 18 to 95 years and lived across some 22 United States geographic areas. To assign participants to cohorts, the prospective study relied on clinical history that participants themselves reported in a screening survey and a study questionnaire. A participant counted as exposed if, within 2 weeks of entering the study, that participant had been in contact with someone who had a PCR-confirmed or clinician-diagnosed COVID-19 case. Mobile phlebotomists in the prospective study collected whole blood, serum and a nasopharyngeal or oropharyngeal swab from every participant. Additional blood draws and questionnaires over an approximately two-month period could optionally be provided by prospective study participants. Before DNA extraction, blood samples from the prospective study were shipped at room temperature or frozen.

Details on this clone: Its cognate antigen has yet to be identified. No much larger clone exists at a distance of one base, and base qualities are not known.

V and J lose 3 bases and 8 bases, and a span of 13 bases separates them. The CDR3 runs 14 amino acids, cysteine and phenylalanine included. Solely the CDR3 DNA is kept, with 42 bases framed from the first base. The germline V gene (reference sequence) sets CDR1 to MNHEY and CDR2 to SMNVEV. TCRbeta CDR3 regions were amplified from genomic DNA by means of the immunoSEQ Assay, a bias-controlled multiplex PCR. Turning to the authors' computational methods: Within the assay, amplification of reference gene primers was used to estimate how many nucleated cells each sample contained. To quantify the absolute abundance of each unique TCRbeta CDR3 rearrangement, sequence reads were collapsed and filtered. For each sample, productive Simpson clonality was calculated by taking the square root of Simpson's diversity index across productive rearrangements. TCRdb obtained this table from immuneACCESS and retained in-frame rearrangements with V and J assigned. These tables miss some clones; where compared with another copy, unresolved V genes account for less than half of the shortfall, and the remainder is unexplained. V and J calls and clone size are as listed in that table; D and trimming were resolved from the DNA. This sample is represented by about 220,000 clones; nearly 90% of them were singletons. The ten biggest clones cover about 14% of the sample.

The sequence joins TRBV27 to TRBJ1-4; a tentative D match to TRBD1 spans 5 bases. This TCR was recovered from a man aged 25-45 years who had been exposed to COVID-19. Material for sequencing was PBMCs or T cells enriched from blood (not recorded which). In nucleotide form, the sequence is TGTGCCAGCAGTTTTCTGGGGGGGTCGGAAAAACTGTTTTTT. It codes for CASSFLGGSEKLFF.